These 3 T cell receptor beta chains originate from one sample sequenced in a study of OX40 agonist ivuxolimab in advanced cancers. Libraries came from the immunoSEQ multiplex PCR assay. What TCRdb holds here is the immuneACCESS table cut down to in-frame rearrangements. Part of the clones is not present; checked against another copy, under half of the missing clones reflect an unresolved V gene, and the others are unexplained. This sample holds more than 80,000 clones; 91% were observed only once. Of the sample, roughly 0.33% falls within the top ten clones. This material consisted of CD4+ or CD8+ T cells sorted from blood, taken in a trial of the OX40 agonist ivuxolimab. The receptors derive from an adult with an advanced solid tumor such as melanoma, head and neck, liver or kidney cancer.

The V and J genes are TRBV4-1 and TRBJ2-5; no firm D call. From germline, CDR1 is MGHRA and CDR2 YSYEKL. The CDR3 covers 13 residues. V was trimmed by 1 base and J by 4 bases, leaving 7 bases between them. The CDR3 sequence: CASSQARRETQYF. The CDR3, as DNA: TGCGCCAGCAGCCAAGCTAGACGAGAGACCCAGTACTTC.

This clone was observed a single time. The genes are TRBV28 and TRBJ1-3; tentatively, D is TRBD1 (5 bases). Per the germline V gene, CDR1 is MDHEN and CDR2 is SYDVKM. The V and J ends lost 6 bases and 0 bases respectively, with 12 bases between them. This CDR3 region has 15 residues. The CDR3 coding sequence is TGTGCCAGCAGCCTCTTGACAGTCTCTGGAAACACCATATATTTT. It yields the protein CASSLLTVSGNTIYF.

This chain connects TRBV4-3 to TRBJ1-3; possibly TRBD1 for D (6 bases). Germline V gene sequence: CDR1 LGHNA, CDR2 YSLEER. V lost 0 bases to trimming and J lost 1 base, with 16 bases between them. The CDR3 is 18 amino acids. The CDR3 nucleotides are TGCGCCAGCAGCCAAGAGATCCAGACAGGCACGTCTGGAAACACCATATATTTT. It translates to CASSQEIQTGTSGNTIYF.